The present T cell receptor (beta chain) was sequenced within a study of T cell responses to AZD1222 COVID-19 vaccine. General study points: White British donors predominated, females outnumbered males, and clonal diversity was possibly underestimated. As reported, nearly half of all spike-specific TCRs target variant regions that are unmutated.

A remark on this clone: What it recognizes is unknown.

Sequencing was performed with immunoSEQ multiplex PCR; in TCRdb, only in-frame clones are kept and a portion is missing. The repertoire holds some 110,000 clones, about 91% seen once, with roughly 1.5% in the top ten. V was shortened by 6 bases and J by 6 bases, with 12 bases between the two germline ends. Germline V gives CDR1 SQVTM, CDR2 ANQGSEA. The CDR3 is made up of 11 amino acids. This specimen was peripheral blood, taken 28 days after the second AZD1222 dose. The V call is TRBV29-1, the J call TRBJ2-7; D unclear. The clonotype comes from an adult who received the AZD1222 COVID-19 vaccine. The CDR3 DNA follows: TGCAGCGTAGCCCTGCCCCCCGAGCAGTACTTC. As protein: CSVALPPEQYF.